Detailed here is one TCR beta chain. No antigen is known for it. Time point given: newly diagnosed GD, antithyroid drugs for less than 3 months. Researchers made the TCR library from RNA that was extracted from PBMCs. This record comes from a study of regulatory T cells in long-lasting Graves disease. General observations from the study: It is possible that accuracy was reduced by the small size of the sample.

Libraries of TCR beta came from iRepertoire HTBI primers plus Arm-PCR of CDR3 regions. TCRdb redid the calling of the multiplex PCR reads with MiXCR, one entry per CDR3 protein. The repertoire holds hundreds of thousands of distinct CDR3 sequences, with 15% to 20% as singletons. These data were likewise used in another study, on T cells in Graves' hyperthyroidism and ophthalmopathy.

This receptor was obtained from a woman aged 30 to 39 with Graves disease. The material was peripheral blood mononuclear cells (PBMCs), obtained at new diagnosis, from a patient treated with antithyroid drugs.

The CDR3 bases are TGTGCCAGCGCGACCCAGGGTGATACAGATACGCAGTATTTT. Translating gives CASATQGDTDTQYF. V gene TRBV6-4 combines with J gene TRBJ2-3, with D possibly TRBD1 on 5 matching bases. Germline assignment: CDR1 MRHNA and CDR2 SNTAGT. CDR3 length: 14 residues. V shed 8 bases and J shed 3 bases, with 15 bases lying between them.